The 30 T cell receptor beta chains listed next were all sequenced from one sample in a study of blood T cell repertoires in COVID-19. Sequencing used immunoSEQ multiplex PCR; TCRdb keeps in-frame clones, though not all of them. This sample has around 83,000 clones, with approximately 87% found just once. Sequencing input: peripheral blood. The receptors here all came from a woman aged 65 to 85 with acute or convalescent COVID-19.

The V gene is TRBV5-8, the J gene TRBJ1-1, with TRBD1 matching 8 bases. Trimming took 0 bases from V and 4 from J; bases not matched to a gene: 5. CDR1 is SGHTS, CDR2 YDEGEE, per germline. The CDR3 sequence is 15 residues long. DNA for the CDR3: TGTGCCAGCAGCTTGGTACAGGGGGACACCACTGAAGCTTTCTTT. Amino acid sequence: CASSLVQGDTTEAFF.

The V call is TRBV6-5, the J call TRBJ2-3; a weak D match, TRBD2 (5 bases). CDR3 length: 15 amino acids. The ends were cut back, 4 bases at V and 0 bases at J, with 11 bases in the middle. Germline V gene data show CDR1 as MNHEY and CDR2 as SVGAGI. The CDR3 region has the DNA TGTGCCAGCAGTTCCGACGGGAAAAGCACAGATACGCAGTATTTT. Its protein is CASSSDGKSTDTQYF.

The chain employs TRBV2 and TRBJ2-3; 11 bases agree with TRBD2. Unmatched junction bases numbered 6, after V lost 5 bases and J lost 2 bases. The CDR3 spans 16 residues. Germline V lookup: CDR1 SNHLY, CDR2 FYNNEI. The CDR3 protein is CASSQLAGETTDTQYF. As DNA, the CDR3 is TGTGCCAGCAGTCAACTAGCGGGAGAAACCACAGATACGCAGTATTTT. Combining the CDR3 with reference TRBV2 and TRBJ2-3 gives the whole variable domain EPEVTQTPSHQVTQMGQEVILRCVPISNHLYFYWYRQILGQKVEFLVSFYNNEISEKSEIFDDQFSVERPDGSNFTLKIRSTKLEDSAMYFCASSQLAGETTDTQYFGPGTRLTVL.

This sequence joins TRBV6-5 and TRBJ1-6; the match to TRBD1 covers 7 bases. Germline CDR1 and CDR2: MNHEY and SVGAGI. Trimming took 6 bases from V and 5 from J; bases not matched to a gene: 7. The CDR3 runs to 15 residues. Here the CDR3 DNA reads TGTGCCAGCAGGAGGGCCGGGACAGATAATTCACCCCTCCACTTT. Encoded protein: CASRRAGTDNSPLHF.

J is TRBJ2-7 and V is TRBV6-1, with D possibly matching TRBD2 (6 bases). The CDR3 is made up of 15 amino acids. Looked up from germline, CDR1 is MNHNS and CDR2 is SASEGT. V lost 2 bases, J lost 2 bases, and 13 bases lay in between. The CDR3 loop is CASSEWGSGPYEQYV. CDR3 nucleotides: TGTGCCAGCAGTGAATGGGGTAGCGGCCCCTACGAGCAGTACGTC.

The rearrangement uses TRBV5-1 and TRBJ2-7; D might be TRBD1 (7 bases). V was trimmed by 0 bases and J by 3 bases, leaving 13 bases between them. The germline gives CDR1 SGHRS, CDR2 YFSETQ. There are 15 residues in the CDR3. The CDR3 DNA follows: TGCGCCAGCAGCTTGGGGCAGGGGGGCCTCTACGAGCAGTACGTC. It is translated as CASSLGQGGLYEQYV.

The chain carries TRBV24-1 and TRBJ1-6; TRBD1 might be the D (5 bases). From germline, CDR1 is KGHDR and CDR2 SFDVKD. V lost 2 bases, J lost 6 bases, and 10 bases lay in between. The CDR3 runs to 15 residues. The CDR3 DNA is TGTGCCACCAGTGATTCCAGGGTGGGTAATTCACCCCTCCACTTT. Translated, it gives CATSDSRVGNSPLHF.

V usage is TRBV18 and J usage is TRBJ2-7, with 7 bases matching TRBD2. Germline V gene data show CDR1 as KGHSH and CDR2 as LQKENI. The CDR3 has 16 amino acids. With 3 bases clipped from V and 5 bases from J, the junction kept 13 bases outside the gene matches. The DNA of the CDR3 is TGTGCCAGCTCACCCTCGGCCTCTAGCGGAGACCACGAGCAGTACGTC. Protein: CASSPSASSGDHEQYV.

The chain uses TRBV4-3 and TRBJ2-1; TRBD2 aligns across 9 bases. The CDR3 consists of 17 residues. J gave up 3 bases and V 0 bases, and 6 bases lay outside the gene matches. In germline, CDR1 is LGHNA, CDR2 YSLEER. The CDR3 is CASSQDRASGIYNEQFF. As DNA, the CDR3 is TGCGCCAGCAGCCAAGACCGGGCTAGCGGGATCTACAATGAGCAGTTCTTC.

CDR3 sequence (DNA): TGTGCCTGGAGTCGAGGCAATCAGCCCCAGCATTTT. Its protein is CAWSRGNQPQHF. J is TRBJ1-5 and V is TRBV30; no clear D gene. Trimming shortened V by 2 bases and J by 2 bases, and 4 bases separated the two germline ends. Germline CDR1 and CDR2: GTSNPN and SVGIG (reference sequence). The CDR3 consists of 12 residues. The full variable domain, with the rest looked up from reference TRBV30 and TRBJ1-5, is SQTIHQWPATLVQPVGSPLSLECTVEGTSNPNLYWYRQAAGRGLQLLFYSVGIGQISSEVPQNLSASRPQDRQFILSSKKLLLSDSGFYLCAWSRGNQPQHFGDGTRLSIL.

CDR3 protein: CASSQTVGYSGNTIYF. The CDR3 region has the DNA TGCGCCAGCAGCCAAACGGTCGGGTACTCTGGAAACACCATATATTTT. The genes are TRBV4-1 and TRBJ1-3; no clear D gene. Germline V gene sequence: CDR1 MGHRA, CDR2 YSYEKL. This CDR3 has 16 residues. V lost 2 bases and J 0 bases, leaving 11 bases between the germline ends.

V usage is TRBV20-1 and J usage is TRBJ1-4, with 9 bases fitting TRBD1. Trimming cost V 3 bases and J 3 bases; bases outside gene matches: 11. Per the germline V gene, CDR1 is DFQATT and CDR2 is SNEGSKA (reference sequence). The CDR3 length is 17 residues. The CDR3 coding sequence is TGCAGTGCTAGTAGCAGGACAGGGGTCTCATCTAATGAAAAACTGTTTTTT. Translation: CSASSRTGVSSNEKLFF.

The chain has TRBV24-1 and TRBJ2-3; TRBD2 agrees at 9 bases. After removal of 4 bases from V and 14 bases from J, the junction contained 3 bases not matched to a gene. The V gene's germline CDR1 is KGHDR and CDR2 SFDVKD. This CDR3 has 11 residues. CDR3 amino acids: CATSERGGRYF. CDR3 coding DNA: TGTGCCACCAGTGAGCGGGGGGGCCGGTATTTT.

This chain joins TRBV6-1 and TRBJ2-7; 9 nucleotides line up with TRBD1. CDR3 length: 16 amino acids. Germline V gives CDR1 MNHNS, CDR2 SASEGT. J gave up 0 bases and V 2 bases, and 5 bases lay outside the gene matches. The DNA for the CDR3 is TGTGCCAGCAGTGAAAGTATGGGACAGGGCTCCTACGAGCAGTACGTC. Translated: CASSESMGQGSYEQYV.

For the CDR3, the DNA is TGTGCCAGCAGTTACTCCGGGGGTAGCGGGGAGCTGTTTTTT. This encodes CASSYSGGSGELFF. The chain combines TRBV6-5 with TRBJ2-2, with D perhaps matching TRBD2 (6 bases). V was shortened by 0 bases and J by 7 bases, with 9 bases between the two germline ends. Germline values: CDR1 MNHEY, CDR2 SVGAGI. The CDR3 loop spans 14 amino acids.

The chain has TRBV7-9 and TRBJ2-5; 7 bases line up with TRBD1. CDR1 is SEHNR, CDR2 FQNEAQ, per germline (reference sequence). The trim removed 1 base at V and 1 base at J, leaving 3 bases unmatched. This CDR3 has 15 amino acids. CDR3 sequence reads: CASSLGRQGQETQYF. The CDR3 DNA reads TGTGCCAGCAGCTTAGGCAGACAGGGCCAAGAGACCCAGTACTTC.

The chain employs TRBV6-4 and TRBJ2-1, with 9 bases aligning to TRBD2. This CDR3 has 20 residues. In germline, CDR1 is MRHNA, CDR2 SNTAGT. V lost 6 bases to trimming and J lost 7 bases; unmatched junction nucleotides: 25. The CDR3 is CASSLSGGSGGPRLLNEQFF. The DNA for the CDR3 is TGTGCCAGCAGCCTCTCAGGGGGTAGCGGGGGCCCAAGGCTTCTTAATGAGCAGTTCTTC.

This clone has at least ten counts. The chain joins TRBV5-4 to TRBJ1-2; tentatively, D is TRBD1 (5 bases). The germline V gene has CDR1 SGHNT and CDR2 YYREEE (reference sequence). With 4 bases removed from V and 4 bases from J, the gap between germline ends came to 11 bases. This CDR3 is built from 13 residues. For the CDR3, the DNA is TGTGCCAGCAGCGACGGGACTTTCTATGGCTACACCTTC. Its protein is CASSDGTFYGYTF.

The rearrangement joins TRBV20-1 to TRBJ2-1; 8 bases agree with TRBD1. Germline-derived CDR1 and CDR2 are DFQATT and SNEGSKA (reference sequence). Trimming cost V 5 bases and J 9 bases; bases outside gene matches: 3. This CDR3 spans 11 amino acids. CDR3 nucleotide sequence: TGCAGTGCTGACAGGGGTGGTGAGCAGTTCTTC. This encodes CSADRGGEQFF.

CDR3 nucleotides: TGTGCCAGCAGCTCCCGACAGGGGGGGAGCACTGAAGCTTTCTTT. Protein: CASSSRQGGSTEAFF. This sequence joins TRBV11-2 and TRBJ1-1; 9 bases match TRBD1. The CDR3 covers 15 residues. Germline values: CDR1 SGHAT, CDR2 FQNNGV. J was trimmed by 4 bases and V by 4 bases; bases with no gene match: 7.

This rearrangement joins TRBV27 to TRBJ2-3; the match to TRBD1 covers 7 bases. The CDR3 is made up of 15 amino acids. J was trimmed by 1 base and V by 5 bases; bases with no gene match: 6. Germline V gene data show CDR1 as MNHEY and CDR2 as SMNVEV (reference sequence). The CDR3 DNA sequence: TGTGCCAGCAGTGACAGGGTGGTCCGCACAGATACGCAGTATTTT. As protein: CASSDRVVRTDTQYF.

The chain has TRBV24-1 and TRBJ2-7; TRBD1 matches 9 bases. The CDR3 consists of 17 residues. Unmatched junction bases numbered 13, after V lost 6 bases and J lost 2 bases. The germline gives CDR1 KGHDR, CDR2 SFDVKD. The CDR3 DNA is TGTGCCACCAGTTCACAGGGGGCCACTACACCACCCTACGAGCAGTACGTC. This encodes CATSSQGATTPPYEQYV.

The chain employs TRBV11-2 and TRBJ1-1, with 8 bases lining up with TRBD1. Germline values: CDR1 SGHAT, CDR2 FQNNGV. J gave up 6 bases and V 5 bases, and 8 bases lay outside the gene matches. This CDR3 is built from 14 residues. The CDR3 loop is CASSLQGAGSEAFF. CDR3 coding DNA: TGTGCCAGCAGCCTCCAGGGGGCAGGCTCTGAAGCTTTCTTT. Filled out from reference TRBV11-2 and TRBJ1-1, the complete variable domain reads EAGVAQSPRYKIIEKRQSVAFWCNPISGHATLYWYQQILGQGPKLLIQFQNNGVVDDSQLPKDRFSAERLKGVDSTLKIQPAKLEDSAVYLCASSLQGAGSEAFFGQGTRLTVV.

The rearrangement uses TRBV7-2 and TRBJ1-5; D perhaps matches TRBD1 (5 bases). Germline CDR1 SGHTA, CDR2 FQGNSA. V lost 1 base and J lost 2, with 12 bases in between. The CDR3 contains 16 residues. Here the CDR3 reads CASSLGTGGGNQPQHF. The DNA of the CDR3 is TGTGCCAGCAGCTTAGGGACCGGAGGGGGCAATCAGCCCCAGCATTTT.

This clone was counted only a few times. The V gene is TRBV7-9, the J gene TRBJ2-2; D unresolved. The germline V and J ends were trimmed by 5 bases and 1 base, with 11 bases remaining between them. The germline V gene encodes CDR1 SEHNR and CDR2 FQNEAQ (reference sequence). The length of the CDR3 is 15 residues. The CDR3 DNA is TGTGCCAGCAGCCCATCGCCGGGGAACACCGGGGAGCTGTTTTTT. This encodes CASSPSPGNTGELFF.

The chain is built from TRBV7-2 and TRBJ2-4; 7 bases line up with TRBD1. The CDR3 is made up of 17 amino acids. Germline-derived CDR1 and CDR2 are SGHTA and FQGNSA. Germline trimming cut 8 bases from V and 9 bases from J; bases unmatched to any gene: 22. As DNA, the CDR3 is TGTGCCAGCTCCCCAACCCGCCGGGACAGAGGGTCAACCATTCAGTACTTC. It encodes CASSPTRRDRGSTIQYF.

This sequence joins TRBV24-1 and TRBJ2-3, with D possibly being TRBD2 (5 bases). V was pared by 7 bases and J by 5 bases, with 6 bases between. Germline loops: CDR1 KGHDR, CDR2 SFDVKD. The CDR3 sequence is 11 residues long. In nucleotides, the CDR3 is TGTGCCACCAGACGGGGAGATACGCAGTATTTT. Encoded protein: CATRRGDTQYF.

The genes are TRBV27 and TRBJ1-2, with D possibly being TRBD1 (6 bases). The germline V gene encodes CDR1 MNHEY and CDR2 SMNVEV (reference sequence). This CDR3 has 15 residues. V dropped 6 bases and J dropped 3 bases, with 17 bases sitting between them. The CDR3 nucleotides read TGTGCCAGCAGCCCCGTTACTGGGGGCGACTATGGCTACACCTTC. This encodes CASSPVTGGDYGYTF.

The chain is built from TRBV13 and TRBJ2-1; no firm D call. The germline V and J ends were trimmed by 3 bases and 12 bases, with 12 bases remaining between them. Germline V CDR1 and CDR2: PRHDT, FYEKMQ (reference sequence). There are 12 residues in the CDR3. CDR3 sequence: CASSLSEIGQFF. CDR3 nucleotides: TGTGCCAGCAGCTTGTCGGAGATTGGGCAGTTCTTC.

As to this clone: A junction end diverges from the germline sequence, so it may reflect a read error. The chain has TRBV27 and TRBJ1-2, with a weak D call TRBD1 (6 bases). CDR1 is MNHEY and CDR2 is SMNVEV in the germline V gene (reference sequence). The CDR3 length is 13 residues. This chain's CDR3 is CANSLAGAGGYTF. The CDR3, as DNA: TGTGCCAACAGTTTAGCGGGGGCGGGTGGCTACACCTTC.